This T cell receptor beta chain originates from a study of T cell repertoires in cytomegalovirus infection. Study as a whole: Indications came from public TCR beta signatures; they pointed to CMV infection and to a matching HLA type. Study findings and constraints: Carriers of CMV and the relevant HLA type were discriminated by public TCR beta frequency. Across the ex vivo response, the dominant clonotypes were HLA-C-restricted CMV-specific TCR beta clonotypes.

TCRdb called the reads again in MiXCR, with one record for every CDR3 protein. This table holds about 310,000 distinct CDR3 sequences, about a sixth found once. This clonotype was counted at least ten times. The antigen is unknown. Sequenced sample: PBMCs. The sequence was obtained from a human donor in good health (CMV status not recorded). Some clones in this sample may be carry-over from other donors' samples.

The CDR3 loop reads CASGFGTEAFF. In nucleotides, the CDR3 is TGTGCTAGTGGTTTTGGAACTGAAGCTTTCTTT. J is TRBJ1-1 and V is TRBV12-5; no definite D call. Germline CDR1 LGHNT, CDR2 FRNRAP. The CDR3 is made up of 11 amino acids. Trimming removed 3 bases from V and 5 bases from J, with 4 bases in between.